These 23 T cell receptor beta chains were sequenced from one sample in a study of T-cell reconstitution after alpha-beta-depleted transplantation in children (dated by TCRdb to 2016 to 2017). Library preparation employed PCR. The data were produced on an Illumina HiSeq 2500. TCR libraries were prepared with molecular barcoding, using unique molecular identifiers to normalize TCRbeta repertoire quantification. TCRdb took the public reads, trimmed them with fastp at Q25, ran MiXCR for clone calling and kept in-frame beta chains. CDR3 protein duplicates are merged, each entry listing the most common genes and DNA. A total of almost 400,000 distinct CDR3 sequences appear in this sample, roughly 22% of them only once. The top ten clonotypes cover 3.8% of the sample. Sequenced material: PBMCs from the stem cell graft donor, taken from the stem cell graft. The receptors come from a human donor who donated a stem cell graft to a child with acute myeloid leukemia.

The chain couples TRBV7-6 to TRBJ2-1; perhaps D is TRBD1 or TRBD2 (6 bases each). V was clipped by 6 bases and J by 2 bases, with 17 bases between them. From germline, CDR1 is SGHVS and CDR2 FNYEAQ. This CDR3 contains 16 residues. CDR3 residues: CASSHQAEGAYNEQFF. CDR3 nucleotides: TGTGCCAGCAGTCACCAGGCGGAGGGGGCCTACAATGAGCAGTTCTTC.

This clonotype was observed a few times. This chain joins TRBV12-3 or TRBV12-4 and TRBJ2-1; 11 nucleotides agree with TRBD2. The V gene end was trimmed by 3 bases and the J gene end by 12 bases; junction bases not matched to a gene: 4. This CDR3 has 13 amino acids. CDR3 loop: CASSFLLAGVQFF. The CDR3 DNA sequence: TGTGCCAGCAGTTTTCTACTAGCGGGAGTGCAGTTCTTC.

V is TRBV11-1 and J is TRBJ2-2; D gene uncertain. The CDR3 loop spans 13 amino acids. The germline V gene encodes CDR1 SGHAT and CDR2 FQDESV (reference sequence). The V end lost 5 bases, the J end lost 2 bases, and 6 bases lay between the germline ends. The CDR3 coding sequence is TGTGCCAGCAGCCCCGTAAACACCGGGGAGCTGTTTTTT. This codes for CASSPVNTGELFF.

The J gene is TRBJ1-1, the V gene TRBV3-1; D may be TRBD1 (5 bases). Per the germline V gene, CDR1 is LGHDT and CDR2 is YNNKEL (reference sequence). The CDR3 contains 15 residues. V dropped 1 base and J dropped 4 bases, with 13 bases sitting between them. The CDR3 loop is CASSQVTGEGTEAFF. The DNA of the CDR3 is TGTGCCAGCAGCCAAGTCACGGGGGAGGGCACTGAAGCTTTCTTT.

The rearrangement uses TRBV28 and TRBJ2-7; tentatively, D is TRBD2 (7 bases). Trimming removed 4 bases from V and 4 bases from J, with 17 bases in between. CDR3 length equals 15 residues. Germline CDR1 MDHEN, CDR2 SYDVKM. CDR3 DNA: TGTGCCAGCAGTTCACAGGGACTATTTCCTTACGAGCAGTACTTC. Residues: CASSSQGLFPYEQYF.

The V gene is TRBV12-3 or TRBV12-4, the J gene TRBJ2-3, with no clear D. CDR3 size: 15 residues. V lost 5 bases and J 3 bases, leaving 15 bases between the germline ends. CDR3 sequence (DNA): TGTGCCAGCAGTCCGGATTTGAGTAGGACAGATACGCAGTATTTT. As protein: CASSPDLSRTDTQYF.

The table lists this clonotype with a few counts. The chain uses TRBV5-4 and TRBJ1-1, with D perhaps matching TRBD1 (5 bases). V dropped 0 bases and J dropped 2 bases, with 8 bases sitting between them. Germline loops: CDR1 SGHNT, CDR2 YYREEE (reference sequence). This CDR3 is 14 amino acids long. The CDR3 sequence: CASSLEGANTEAFF. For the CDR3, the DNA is TGTGCCAGCAGCTTGGAAGGGGCCAACACTGAAGCTTTCTTT.

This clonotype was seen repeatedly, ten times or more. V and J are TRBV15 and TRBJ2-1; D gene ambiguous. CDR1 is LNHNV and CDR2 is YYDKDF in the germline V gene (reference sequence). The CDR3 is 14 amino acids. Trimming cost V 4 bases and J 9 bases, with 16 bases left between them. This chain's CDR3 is CATSTSLVDGEQFF. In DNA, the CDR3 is TGTGCCACCAGCACCTCCCTAGTCGACGGTGAGCAGTTCTTC.

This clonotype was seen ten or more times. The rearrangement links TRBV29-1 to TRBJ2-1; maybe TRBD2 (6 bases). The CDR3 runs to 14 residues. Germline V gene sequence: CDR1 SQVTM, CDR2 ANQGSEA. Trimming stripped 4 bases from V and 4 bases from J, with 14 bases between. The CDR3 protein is CSVGAGNIYNEQFF. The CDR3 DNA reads TGCAGCGTTGGGGCGGGAAATATTTACAATGAGCAGTTCTTC.

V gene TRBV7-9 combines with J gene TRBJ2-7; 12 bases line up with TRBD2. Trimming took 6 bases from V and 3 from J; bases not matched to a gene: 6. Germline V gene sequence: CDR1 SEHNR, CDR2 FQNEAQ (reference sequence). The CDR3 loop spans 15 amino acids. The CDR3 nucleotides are TGTGCCAGCAGAGGAGGGACTAGCGGGCTCTACGAGCAGTACTTC. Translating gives CASRGGTSGLYEQYF.

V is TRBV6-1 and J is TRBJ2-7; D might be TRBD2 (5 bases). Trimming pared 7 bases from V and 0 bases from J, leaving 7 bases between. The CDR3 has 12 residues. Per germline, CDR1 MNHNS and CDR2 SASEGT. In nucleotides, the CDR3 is TGTGCCAGCAATGGAGGCTCCTACGAGCAGTACTTC. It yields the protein CASNGGSYEQYF.

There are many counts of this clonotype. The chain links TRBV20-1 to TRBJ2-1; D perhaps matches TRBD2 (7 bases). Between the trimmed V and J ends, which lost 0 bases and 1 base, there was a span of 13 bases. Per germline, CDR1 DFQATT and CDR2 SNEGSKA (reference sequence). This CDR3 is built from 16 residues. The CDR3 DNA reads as TGCAGTGCTAGAGATGGGGGGCGGGAGTCCTACAATGAGCAGTTCTTC. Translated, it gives CSARDGGRESYNEQFF.

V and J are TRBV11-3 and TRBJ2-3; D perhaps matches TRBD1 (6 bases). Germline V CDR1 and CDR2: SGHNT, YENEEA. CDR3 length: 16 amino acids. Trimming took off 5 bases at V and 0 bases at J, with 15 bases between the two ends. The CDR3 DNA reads TGTGCCAGCAGCCGACGGACAGCGCTCAGCACAGATACGCAGTATTTT. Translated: CASSRRTALSTDTQYF.

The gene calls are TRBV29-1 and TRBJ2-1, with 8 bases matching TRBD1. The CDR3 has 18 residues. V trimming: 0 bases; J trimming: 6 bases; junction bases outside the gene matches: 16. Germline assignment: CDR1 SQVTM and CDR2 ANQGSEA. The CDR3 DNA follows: TGCAGCGTTGAAGATAGAGTAGACAGGGGCCAAGCGGGCAATGAGCAGTTCTTC. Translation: CSVEDRVDRGQAGNEQFF.

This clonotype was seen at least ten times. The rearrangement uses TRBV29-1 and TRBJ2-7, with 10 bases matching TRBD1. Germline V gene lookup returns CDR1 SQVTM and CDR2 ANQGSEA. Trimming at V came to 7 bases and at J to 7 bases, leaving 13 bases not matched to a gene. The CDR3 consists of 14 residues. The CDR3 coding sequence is TGCAGCGCTCGGGACAGGGGAGGACAATGGGAGCAGTACTTC. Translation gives CSARDRGGQWEQYF.

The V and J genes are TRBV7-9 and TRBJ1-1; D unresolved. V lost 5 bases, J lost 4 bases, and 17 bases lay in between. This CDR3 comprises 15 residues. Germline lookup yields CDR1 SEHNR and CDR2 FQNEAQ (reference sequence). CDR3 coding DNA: TGTGCCAGCAGCCCCCTTCGGGGAGACCCCACTGAAGCTTTCTTT. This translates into CASSPLRGDPTEAFF.

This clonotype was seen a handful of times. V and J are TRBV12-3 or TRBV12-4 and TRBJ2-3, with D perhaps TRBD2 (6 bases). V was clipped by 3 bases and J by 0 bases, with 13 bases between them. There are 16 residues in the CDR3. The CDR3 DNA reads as TGTGCCAGCAGTTTCCTCGGGGACTTTAGCACAGATACGCAGTATTTT. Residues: CASSFLGDFSTDTQYF.

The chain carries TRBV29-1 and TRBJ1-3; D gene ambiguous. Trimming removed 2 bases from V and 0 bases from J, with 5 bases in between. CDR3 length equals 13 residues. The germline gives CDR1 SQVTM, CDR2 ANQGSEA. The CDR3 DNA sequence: TGCAGCGTTGAATCCCTCTCTGGAAACACCATATATTTT. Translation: CSVESLSGNTIYF.

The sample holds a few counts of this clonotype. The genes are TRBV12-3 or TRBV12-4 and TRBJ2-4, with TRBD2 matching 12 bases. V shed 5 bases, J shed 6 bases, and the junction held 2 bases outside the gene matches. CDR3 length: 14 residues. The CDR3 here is CASSLTSGRNIQYF. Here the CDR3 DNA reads TGTGCCAGCAGTCTGACTAGCGGGAGAAACATTCAGTACTTC.

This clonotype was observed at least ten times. This chain's CDR3 is CSGYNSPLHF. Here the CDR3 DNA reads TGCAGCGGCTATAATTCACCCCTCCACTTT. This chain joins TRBV29-1 and TRBJ1-6; D uncertain. V was shortened by 7 bases and J by 3 bases, with 1 base between the two germline ends. The CDR3 contains 10 residues. Germline V gene sequence: CDR1 SQVTM, CDR2 ANQGSEA.

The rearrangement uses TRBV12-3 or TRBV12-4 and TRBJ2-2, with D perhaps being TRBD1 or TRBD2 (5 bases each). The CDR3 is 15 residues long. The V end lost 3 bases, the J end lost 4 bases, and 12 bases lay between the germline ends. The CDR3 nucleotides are TGTGCCAGCAGTTTTACGGGGCGGCCCACCGGGGAGCTGTTTTTT. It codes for CASSFTGRPTGELFF.

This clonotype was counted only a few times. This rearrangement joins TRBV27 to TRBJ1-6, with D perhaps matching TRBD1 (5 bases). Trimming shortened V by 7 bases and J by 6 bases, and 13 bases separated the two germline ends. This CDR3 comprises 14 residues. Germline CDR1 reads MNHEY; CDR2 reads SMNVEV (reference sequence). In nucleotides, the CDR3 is TGTGCCAGCAACTCGGAGGGGATTAATTCACCCCTCCACTTT. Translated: CASNSEGINSPLHF.

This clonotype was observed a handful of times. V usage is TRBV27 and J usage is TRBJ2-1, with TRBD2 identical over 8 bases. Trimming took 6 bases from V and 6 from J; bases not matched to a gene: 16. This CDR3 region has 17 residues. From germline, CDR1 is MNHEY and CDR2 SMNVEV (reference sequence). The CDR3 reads CASSLVVAGRGGNEQFF. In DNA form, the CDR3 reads TGTGCCAGCAGCCTGGTGGTAGCGGGACGTGGAGGCAATGAGCAGTTCTTC.